Described below is a single TCR beta chain sequence and its context. This sample stems from a study of shared clonotypes between healthy human individuals. Naive CD8 cells lacked CD45RO, underwent positive selection for CCR7 and left out terminally differentiated effector memory CD45RA+ cells. Some clones are missing from TCRdb's copy, which holds only in-frame ones; the method was immunoSEQ multiplex PCR. The sample shows about 590,000 clones, about 95% of them seen only once. The CDR3 covers 15 residues. Deletions cut 0 bases from V and 3 bases from J, with 12 bases between. Germline CDR1 and CDR2: SGHDN and FVKESK.

Sequenced input: naive CD8+ T cells sorted from blood. V gene TRBV14 combines with J gene TRBJ2-7; weak D call: TRBD2 (5 bases). The TCR sequence derives from a woman aged 25 to 39 in good health. The CDR3 DNA is TGTGCCAGCAGCCAAGAAATAGGGAGAAACTACGAGCAGTACTTC. Translation: CASSQEIGRNYEQYF.